Sequencing of this T cell receptor (beta chain) was carried out in a study of T cells in localized non-small cell lung cancer. The study, taken as a whole, reports: Researchers found a median around 59 of the top 100 tumor clones in adjacent lung. The study sequenced only one region of the tumor. As a result, intratumor heterogeneity could not be excluded and remains possible. Uninvolved adjacent lung showed higher T cell clonality than tumor.

This table comes from immunoSEQ multiplex PCR, and its TCRdb copy is limited to in-frame clones, with some not included. The sample contains tens of thousands of clones, roughly 75% of which appear only once. Germline lookup yields CDR1 MRHNA and CDR2 SNTAGT. The V and J ends lost 5 bases and 0 bases respectively, with 9 bases between them. CDR3 length: 14 residues. Worth noting for this clone: Its antigen is as yet unknown.

The sequence was collected from a woman aged 40 to 75 with stage II lung adenocarcinoma. The chain links TRBV6-4 to TRBJ2-3; unclear D gene. The sequencing used PBMCs, collected before any cancer treatment. CDR3 in DNA: TGTGCCAGCAGTCCGAAAGGGAGCACAGATACGCAGTATTTT. Protein sequence: CASSPKGSTDTQYF.